This T cell receptor beta chain was obtained from a study of CXCR3-negative and CXCR3-positive naive CD8 T cells. Whole-study results and caveats: More hydrophobic TRB CDR3s were found in CXCR3-positive naive cells than in CXCR3-negative naive cells.

The study made its TRB cDNA libraries by 5' RACE, adding UMI labels. After re-calling the 5' RACE reads, TCRdb lists one entry per CDR3 protein, DNA absent. This sample contains 50,000 to 60,000 distinct CDR3 sequences. This CDR3 region has 16 residues. Germline V lookup: CDR1 LGHDT, CDR2 YNNKEL (reference sequence). As for this clonotype: The antigen remains unidentified.

Sequencing input: naive CXCR3- CD8+ T cells from blood. The subset: CD45RO-CCR7+CD27+CD95- naive CD8+ T cells lacking CXCR3 (TNR3-). This chain connects TRBV3-1 to TRBJ2-7; TCRdb reports TRBD2, a call that lacks DNA to check it against. The sequence was collected from a human donor in good health. Some clones in this sample may be carry-over from other donors' samples. CDR3 region: CASSAGFSGGSYEQYF.